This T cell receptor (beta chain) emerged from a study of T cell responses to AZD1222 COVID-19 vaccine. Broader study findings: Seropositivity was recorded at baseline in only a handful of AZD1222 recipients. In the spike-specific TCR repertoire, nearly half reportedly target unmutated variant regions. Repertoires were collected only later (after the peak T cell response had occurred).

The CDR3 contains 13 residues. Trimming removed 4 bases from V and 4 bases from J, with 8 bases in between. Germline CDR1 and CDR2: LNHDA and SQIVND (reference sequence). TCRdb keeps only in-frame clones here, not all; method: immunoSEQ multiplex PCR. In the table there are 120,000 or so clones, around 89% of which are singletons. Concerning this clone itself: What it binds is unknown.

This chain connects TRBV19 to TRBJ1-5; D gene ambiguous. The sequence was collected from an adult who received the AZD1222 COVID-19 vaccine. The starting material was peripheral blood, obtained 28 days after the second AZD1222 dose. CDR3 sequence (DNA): TGTGCCAGTAGTACGAACGCTAATCAGCCCCAGCATTTT. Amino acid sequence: CASSTNANQPQHF.